The present T cell receptor beta chain was sequenced within a study of blood T cell repertoires in COVID-19. Study-level background: T cells, B-cell-depleted T cells, or PBMCs supplied cDNA or gDNA.

In germline, CDR1 is MDHEN, CDR2 SYDVKM. The CDR3 is made up of 17 amino acids. V shed 1 base and J shed 0 bases, with 12 bases lying between them. Assay used: immunoSEQ multiplex PCR; TCRdb lists only in-frame clones, some missing. The sample comprises approximately 46,000 clones, 86% of which are singletons, and about 15% rests with the top ten. This chain uses TRBV28 with TRBJ2-2, with D tentatively TRBD2 (5 bases). Sequenced input: peripheral blood. The receptor was isolated from a human donor in a cohort sampled during active COVID-19. DNA for the CDR3: TGTGCCAGCAGTTTATTCTCGAGGGCAGCGAACACCGGGGAGCTGTTTTTT. It yields the protein CASSLFSRAANTGELFF.